This T cell receptor (beta chain) stems from a study of control samples from healthy donors and cancer patients. Assay: immunoSEQ multiplex PCR; the TCRdb copy retains only in-frame clones and omits some. Listed are roughly 190,000 clones; less than 2.5% falls within the top ten. The CDR3 is 14 amino acids. Germline lookup yields CDR1 SGHRS and CDR2 YFSETQ. Trimming took 3 bases from V and 5 from J; bases not matched to a gene: 6. The clonotype comes from a woman between 25 and 40 years old in good health. The chain links TRBV5-1 to TRBJ2-7, with 9 bases identical to TRBD1. Sequencing was done on a sample of blood. CDR3: CASSSGQGTHEQYF. The DNA for the CDR3 is TGCGCCAGCAGCTCGGGACAGGGAACCCACGAGCAGTACTTC.